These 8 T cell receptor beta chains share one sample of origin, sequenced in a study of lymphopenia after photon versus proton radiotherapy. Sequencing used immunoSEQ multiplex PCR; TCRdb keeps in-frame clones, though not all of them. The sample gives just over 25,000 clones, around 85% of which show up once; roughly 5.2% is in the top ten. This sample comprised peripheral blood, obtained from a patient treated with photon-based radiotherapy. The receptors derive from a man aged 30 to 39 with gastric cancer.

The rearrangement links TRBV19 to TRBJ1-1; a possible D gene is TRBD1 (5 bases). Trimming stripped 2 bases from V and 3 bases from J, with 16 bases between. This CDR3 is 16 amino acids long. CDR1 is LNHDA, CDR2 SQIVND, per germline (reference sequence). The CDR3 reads CASSIFFQGMYTEAFF. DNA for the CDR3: TGTGCCAGTAGTATATTCTTTCAGGGTATGTACACTGAAGCTTTCTTT.

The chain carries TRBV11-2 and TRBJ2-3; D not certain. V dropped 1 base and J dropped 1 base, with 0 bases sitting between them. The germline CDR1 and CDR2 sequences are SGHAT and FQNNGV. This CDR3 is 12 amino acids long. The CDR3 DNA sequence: TGTGCCAGCAGCTTAGGCACAGATACGCAGTATTTT. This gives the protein CASSLGTDTQYF.

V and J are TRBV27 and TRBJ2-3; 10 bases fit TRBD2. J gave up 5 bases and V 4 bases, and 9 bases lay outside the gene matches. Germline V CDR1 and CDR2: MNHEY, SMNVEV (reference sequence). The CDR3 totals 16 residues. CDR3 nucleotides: TGTGCCAGCAGTTCCCTACTAGCGGGATACGGAGATACGCAGTATTTT. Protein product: CASSSLLAGYGDTQYF.

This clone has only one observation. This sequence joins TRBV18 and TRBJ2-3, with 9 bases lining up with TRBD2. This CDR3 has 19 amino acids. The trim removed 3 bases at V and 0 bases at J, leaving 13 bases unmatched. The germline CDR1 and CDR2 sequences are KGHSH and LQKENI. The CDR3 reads CASSPRSTSGLTSTDTQYF. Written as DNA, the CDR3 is TGTGCCAGCTCACCCAGATCGACTAGCGGATTAACTAGCACAGATACGCAGTATTTT.

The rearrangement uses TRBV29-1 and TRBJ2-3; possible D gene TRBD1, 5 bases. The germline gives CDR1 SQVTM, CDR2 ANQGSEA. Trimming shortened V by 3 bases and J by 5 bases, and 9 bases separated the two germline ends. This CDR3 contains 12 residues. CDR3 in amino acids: CSVETVGDTQYF. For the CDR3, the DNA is TGCAGCGTTGAGACAGTGGGAGATACGCAGTATTTT.

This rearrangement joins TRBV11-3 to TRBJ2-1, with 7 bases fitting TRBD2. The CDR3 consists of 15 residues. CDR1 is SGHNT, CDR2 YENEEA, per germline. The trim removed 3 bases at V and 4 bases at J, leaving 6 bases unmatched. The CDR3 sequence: CASSLTSRNYNEQFF. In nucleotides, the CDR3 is TGTGCCAGCAGCTTGACTAGCAGGAATTACAATGAGCAGTTCTTC.

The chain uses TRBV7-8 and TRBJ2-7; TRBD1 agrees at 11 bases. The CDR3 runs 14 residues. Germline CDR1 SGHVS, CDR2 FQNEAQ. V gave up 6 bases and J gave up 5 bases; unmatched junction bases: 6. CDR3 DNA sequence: TGTGCCAGCAGATGGACAGGGGGCATGGACGAGCAGTACTTC. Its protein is CASRWTGGMDEQYF.

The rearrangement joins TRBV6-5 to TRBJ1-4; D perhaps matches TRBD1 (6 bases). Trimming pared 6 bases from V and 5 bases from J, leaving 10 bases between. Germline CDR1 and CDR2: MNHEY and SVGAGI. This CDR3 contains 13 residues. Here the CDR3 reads CASRPGQNEKLFF. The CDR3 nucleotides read TGTGCCAGCAGGCCCGGACAGAATGAAAAACTGTTTTTT.